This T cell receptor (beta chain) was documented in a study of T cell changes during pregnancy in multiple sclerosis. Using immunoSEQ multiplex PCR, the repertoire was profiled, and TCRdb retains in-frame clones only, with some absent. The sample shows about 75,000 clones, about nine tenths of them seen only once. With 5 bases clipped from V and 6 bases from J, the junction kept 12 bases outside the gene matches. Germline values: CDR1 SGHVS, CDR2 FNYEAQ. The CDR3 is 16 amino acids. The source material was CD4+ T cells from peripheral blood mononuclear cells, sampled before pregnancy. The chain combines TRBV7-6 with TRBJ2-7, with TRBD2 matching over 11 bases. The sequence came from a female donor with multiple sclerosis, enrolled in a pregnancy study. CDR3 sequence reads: CASSTTTSGKGGEQYF. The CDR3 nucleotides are TGTGCCAGCAGCACAACGACTAGCGGGAAAGGCGGCGAGCAGTACTTC.